The sequence of this T cell receptor (beta chain) was determined in a study of spatial heterogeneity in lung cancer. Regarding the study as a whole: Alpha chains reached an estimated coverage of around 6.5% of tumor T cells, and beta chains 13% to 15%. For expanded intratumoral alpha and beta TCRs, counts tracked tumor mutation counts.

In its sample, this clonotype was seen many times. Its antigen remains unknown. Found in a library prepared for alpha chains, this beta chain is an off-target read, and its abundance has little meaning. Specified time point: sample taken at primary tumor resection. There were roughly 72 donors, all of them untreated patients with early-stage non-small cell lung cancer. Unsorted whole RNA of tumor, nontumor lung or frozen PBMC was sequenced. MiXCR, applied by TCRdb to the 5' RACE reads, yields one record per CDR3 protein. This sample has about 11,000 distinct CDR3 sequences, with more than 4% found just once. This TCR derives from a male donor with early-stage non-small cell lung cancer. Source: lung tumor tissue, taken at surgery.

CDR3 coding DNA: TGCGCCAGCAGTTTCATGGACCCATCGGACACTGAAGCTTTCTTT. Its protein product is CASSFMDPSDTEAFF. The chain has TRBV5-1 and TRBJ1-1; D call uncertain. Looked up from germline, CDR1 is SGHRS and CDR2 is YFSETQ. V dropped 5 bases and J dropped 3 bases, with 17 bases sitting between them. The CDR3 extends over 15 amino acids.